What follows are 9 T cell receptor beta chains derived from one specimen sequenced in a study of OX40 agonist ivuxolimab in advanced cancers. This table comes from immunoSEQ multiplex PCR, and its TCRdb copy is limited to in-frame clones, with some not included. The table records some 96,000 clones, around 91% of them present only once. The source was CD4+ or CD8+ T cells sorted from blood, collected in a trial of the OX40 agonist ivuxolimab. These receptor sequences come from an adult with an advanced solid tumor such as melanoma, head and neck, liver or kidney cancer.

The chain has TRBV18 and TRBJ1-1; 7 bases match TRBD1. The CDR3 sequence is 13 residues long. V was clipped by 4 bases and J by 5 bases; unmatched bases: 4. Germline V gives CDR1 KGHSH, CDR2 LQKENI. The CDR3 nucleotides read TGTGCCAGCTCACTCGGACAGGTAACTGAAGCTTTCTTT. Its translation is CASSLGQVTEAFF.

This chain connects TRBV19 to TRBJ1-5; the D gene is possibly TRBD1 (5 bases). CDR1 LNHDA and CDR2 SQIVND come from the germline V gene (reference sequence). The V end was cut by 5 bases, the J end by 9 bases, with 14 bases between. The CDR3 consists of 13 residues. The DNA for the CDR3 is TGTGCCAGTAGTTCGGCAGGGATAGGGCCCCAGCATTTT. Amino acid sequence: CASSSAGIGPQHF.

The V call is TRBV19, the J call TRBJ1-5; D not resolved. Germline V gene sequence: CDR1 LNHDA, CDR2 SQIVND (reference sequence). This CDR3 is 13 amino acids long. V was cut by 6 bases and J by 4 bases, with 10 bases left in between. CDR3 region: CASRPGFNQPQHF. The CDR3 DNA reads TGTGCCAGTAGACCTGGGTTTAATCAGCCCCAGCATTTT.

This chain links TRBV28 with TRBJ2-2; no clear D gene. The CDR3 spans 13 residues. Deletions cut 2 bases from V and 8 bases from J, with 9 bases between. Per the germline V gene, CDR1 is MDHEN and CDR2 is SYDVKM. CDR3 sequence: CASSLARWGELFF. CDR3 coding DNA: TGTGCCAGCAGTTTAGCCAGGTGGGGGGAGCTGTTTTTT.

CDR3 sequence (DNA): TGCGCCAGCAGCTCGCCTTTTCGGGAGAACACTGAAGCTTTCTTT. Its translation: CASSSPFRENTEAFF. The rearrangement links TRBV5-1 to TRBJ1-1, with D uncertain. Germline V lookup: CDR1 SGHRS, CDR2 YFSETQ. With 3 bases removed from V and 1 base from J, the gap between germline ends came to 13 bases. The CDR3 is made up of 15 amino acids.

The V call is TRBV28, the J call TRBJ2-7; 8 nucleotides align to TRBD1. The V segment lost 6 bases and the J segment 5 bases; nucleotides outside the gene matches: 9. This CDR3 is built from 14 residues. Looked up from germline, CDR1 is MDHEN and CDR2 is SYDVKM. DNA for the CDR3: TGTGCCAGCAGCAATACAGGGGGGCTCGACGAGCAGTACTTC. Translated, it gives CASSNTGGLDEQYF.

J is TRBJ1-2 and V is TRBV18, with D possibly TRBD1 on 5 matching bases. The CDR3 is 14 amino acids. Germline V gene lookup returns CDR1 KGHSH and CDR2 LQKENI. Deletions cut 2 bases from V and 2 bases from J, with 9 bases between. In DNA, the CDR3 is TGTGCCAGCTCACCAATCCAGGGAAACTATGGCTACACCTTC. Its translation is CASSPIQGNYGYTF. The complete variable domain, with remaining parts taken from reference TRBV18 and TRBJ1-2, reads NAGVMQNPRHLVRRRGQEARLRCSPMKGHSHVYWYRQLPEEGLKFMVYLQKENIIDESGMPKERFSAEFPKEGPSILRIQQVVRGDSAAYFCASSPIQGNYGYTFGSGTRLTVV.

The CDR3 DNA follows: TGTGCCTGGACCATTAGGGGCTCGGGGGATACGCAGTATTTT. This codes for CAWTIRGSGDTQYF. This chain links TRBV30 with TRBJ2-3; D tentatively reads TRBD1 or TRBD2 (5 bases each). The CDR3 consists of 14 residues. From germline, CDR1 is GTSNPN and CDR2 SVGIG (reference sequence). With 4 bases removed from V and 6 bases from J, the gap between germline ends came to 17 bases.

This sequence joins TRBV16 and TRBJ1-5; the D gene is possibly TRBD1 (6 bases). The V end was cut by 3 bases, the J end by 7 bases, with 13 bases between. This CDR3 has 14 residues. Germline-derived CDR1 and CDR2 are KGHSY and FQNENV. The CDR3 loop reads CASSHAQGQQPQHF. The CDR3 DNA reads TGTGCCAGCAGCCATGCACAGGGCCAACAGCCCCAGCATTTT.